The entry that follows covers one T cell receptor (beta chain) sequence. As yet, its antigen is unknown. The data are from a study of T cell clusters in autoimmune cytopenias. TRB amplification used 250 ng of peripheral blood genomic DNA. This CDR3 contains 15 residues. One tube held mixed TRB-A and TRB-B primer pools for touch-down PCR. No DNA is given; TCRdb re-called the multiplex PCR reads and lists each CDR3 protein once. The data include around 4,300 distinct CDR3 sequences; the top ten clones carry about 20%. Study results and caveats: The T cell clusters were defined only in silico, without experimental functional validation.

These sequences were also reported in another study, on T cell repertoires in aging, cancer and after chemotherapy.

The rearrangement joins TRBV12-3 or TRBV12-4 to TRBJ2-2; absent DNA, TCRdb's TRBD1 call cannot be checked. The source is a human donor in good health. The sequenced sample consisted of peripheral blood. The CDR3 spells CASSFPGGNTGELFF.